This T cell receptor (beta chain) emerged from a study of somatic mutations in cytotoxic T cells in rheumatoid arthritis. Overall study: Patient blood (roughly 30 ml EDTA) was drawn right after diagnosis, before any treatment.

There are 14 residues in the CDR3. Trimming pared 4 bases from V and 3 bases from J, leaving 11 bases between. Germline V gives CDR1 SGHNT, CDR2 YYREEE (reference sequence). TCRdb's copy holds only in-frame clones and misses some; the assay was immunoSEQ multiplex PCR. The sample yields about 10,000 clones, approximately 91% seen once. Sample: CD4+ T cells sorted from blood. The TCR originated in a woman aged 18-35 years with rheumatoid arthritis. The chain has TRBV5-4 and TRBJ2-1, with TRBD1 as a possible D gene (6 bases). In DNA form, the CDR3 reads TGTGCCAGCAGCGCGGACAGTTTCTACAATGAGCAGTTCTTC. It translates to CASSADSFYNEQFF.